This paragraph covers one T cell receptor (beta chain) sequence. Its antigen remains unidentified. The record has no base qualities; no much larger clone is one base away. The sample belongs to a study of T cell repertoires in cytomegalovirus infection (dated by TCRdb to between 2019 and 2020). Regarding the complete study: Recently identified HLA-C-restricted CMV epitopes, whose presentation resists viral immunomodulation, were targeted by peptide stimulations together with well-studied HLA-B-restricted epitopes. Because public TCR beta signatures pointed to carriage of CMV infection together with the matching HLA type, the HLA type of each donor mattered for the analysis.

Overall study outcomes, separate from this receptor: In the ex vivo response, HLA-C-restricted CMV-specific TCR beta clonotypes were dominant, and in two of eight donors the single most frequent clonotype came from this HLA-C-restricted group. In both this cohort and an independent roughly 350-donor cohort, the cumulative frequency of public TCR beta family members distinguished carriers of CMV infection plus the relevant HLA type.

The V end loses 5 bases and the J end loses 4 bases, and a stretch of 16 bases separates them. There are 15 amino acids in the CDR3, from cysteine to phenylalanine inclusive. The read is trimmed to its CDR3 DNA, 45 bases read in frame from base 1. Sequencing used an Illumina HiSeq 1500. TCRdb reworked the public reads: Q25 trimming with fastp, MiXCR clone assembly, productive beta chains retained. A single entry per CDR3 protein holds the most common genes and DNA from its merged rows. The sample data list approximately 1,000,000 distinct CDR3 sequences, and less than 35% of these were observed just once. The ten largest make up about 14% of the sample. Explained via the paper, the treatment or condition label denotes: in vitro stimulation with specific CMV peptide epitopes to enrich CMV-specific T cells.

In this chain, TRBV12-3 or TRBV12-4 is recombined with TRBJ2-3; possibly the D gene is TRBD2, per 6 matching bases. Sample: cultured CD8+ T cells from PBMCs, taken from culture after CMV antigen stimulation. The receptor's source is a human donor in good health (CMV status not recorded). Some clones in this sample may be carry-over from other donors' samples. The CDR3 corresponds to CASSNAGSPADTQYF. Here is the DNA: TGTGCCAGCAGTAACGCCGGGAGCCCCGCAGATACGCAGTATTTT.